The 27 T cell receptor beta chains below all came from one sample that was sequenced in a study of multiple sclerosis patients with progressive multifocal leukoencephalopathy. Regarding time point: before natalizumab initiation. Profiled with immunoSEQ multiplex PCR; TCRdb holds only in-frame clones, not every one. The table shows roughly 30,000 clones, with roughly 90% occurring only once. Sequenced material: PBMCs. These receptors were taken from a human donor with multiple sclerosis.

The chain carries TRBV6-5 and TRBJ2-7; 7 bases are a match to TRBD1. The CDR3 length is 15 residues. J gave up 3 bases and V 2 bases, and 7 bases lay outside the gene matches. Germline V gene data show CDR1 as MNHEY and CDR2 as SVGAGI. As DNA, the CDR3 is TGTGCCAGCAGTTACACGGGACAGTCCAGCTACGAGCAGTACTTC. Translated, it gives CASSYTGQSSYEQYF.

The J gene is TRBJ1-1, the V gene TRBV10-2; TRBD1 agrees at 8 bases. V shed 6 bases and J 5 bases; nucleotides not matched to a gene: 8. CDR1 and CDR2 from the germline V gene are WSHSY and SAAADI. The CDR3 loop spans 14 amino acids. The CDR3 DNA sequence: TGCGCCAGCAGGGGGGCAGGGGGCAGTACTGAAGCTTTCTTT. Translated, it gives CASRGAGGSTEAFF.

CDR3 nucleotide sequence: TGCGCCAGCAGGGGTCGGGACTCTGGGAGTTCACCCCTCCACTTT. This translates into CASRGRDSGSSPLHF. V and J are TRBV5-1 and TRBJ1-6; TRBD1 is a possible D gene (5 bases). This CDR3 contains 15 residues. V gave up 5 bases and J gave up 9 bases, with 18 bases separating them. The germline V gene encodes CDR1 SGHRS and CDR2 YFSETQ.

This chain's CDR3 is CAIKRDNLLNEQYF. DNA for the CDR3: TGTGCCATCAAAAGAGACAATCTGTTGAACGAGCAGTACTTC. The gene calls are TRBV6-1 and TRBJ2-7; no reliable D call. This CDR3 is 14 amino acids long. Deletions cut 10 bases from V and 5 bases from J, with 21 bases between. From germline, CDR1 is MNHNS and CDR2 SASEGT.

This clone was seen a single time. The genes are TRBV16 and TRBJ2-1; D is ambiguous. The CDR3 totals 15 residues. The germline CDR1 and CDR2 sequences are KGHSY and FQNENV. The V gene lost 0 bases and the J gene lost 2 bases, with 8 bases spanning the gap. CDR3: CASSQSISPYNEQFF. The CDR3 DNA reads as TGTGCCAGCAGCCAATCGATCTCACCCTACAATGAGCAGTTCTTC. The full variable domain, in which reference TRBV16 and TRBJ2-1 provide the parts outside the CDR3, is GEEVAQTPKHLVRGEGQKAKLYCAPIKGHSYVFWYQQVLKNEFKFLISFQNENVFDETGMPKERFSAKCLPNSPCSLEIQATKLEDSAVYFCASSQSISPYNEQFFGPGTRLTVL.

V is TRBV11-2 and J is TRBJ2-1; D gene ambiguous. Germline V lookup: CDR1 SGHAT, CDR2 FQNNGV. The V end lost 6 bases, the J end lost 0 bases, and 12 bases lay between the germline ends. CDR3 length: 15 amino acids. The CDR3 DNA sequence: TGTGCCAGCAGGTGGGCCAGCAGCTCCTACAATGAGCAGTTCTTC. Its translation: CASRWASSSYNEQFF.

The rearrangement links TRBV4-1 to TRBJ2-7, with 9 positions matching TRBD1. The CDR3 covers 15 residues. The V and J ends lost 4 bases and 5 bases, in that order; junction bases with no gene match: 9. The germline V gene has CDR1 MGHRA and CDR2 YSYEKL. CDR3: CASSPSGTGRDEQYF. The CDR3 nucleotides are TGCGCCAGCAGCCCATCCGGGACAGGGCGAGACGAGCAGTACTTC.

The chain has TRBV28 and TRBJ2-7; D could derive from TRBD1 or TRBD2 (5 bases each). V lost 5 bases, J lost 10 bases, and 15 bases lay in between. The germline CDR1 and CDR2 sequences are MDHEN and SYDVKM. CDR3 length: 12 amino acids. The CDR3 region is CASSVFGDLQYF. DNA of the CDR3: TGTGCCAGCAGTGTGTTCGGGGACCTTCAGTACTTC.

This chain links TRBV6-6 with TRBJ1-2, with a tentative D call TRBD1 (6 bases). The germline V gene encodes CDR1 MNHNY and CDR2 SVGAGI (reference sequence). CDR3 length: 11 amino acids. V shed 8 bases and J shed 8 bases, with 12 bases lying between them. The CDR3 coding sequence is TGTGCCAGCGGGGGGGCCCGGGGCTACACCTTC. It specifies CASGGARGYTF.

Note on this clone: A junction boundary mismatches the germline segment, possibly from a read error. The J gene is TRBJ1-1, the V gene TRBV9, with D possibly TRBD1 on 6 matching bases. The CDR3 spans 16 residues. Germline V gives CDR1 SGDLS, CDR2 YYNGEE. The CDR3 loop is CASSARAPGAYTEVFF. CDR3 sequence (DNA): TGTGCCAGCAGCGCCCGGGCCCCAGGGGCCTACACTGAAGTTTTCTTT.

This chain uses TRBV6-6 with TRBJ2-2; the D gene is possibly TRBD1 (7 bases). V was trimmed by 4 bases and J by 5 bases, leaving 17 bases between them. This CDR3 is built from 16 residues. Germline V gene sequence: CDR1 MNHNY, CDR2 SVGAGI (reference sequence). In DNA, the CDR3 is TGTGCCAGCAGTTTGGTGGCAGGGGGGAAAACCGGGGAGCTGTTTTTT. Its translation is CASSLVAGGKTGELFF.

This chain links TRBV7-9 with TRBJ2-7; 10 nucleotides match TRBD2. Germline trimming cut 0 bases from V and 3 bases from J; bases unmatched to any gene: 2. Germline loops: CDR1 SEHNR, CDR2 FQNEAQ (reference sequence). There are 15 residues in the CDR3. This chain's CDR3 is CASSLAGLAVYEQYF. CDR3 sequence (DNA): TGTGCCAGCAGCTTAGCTGGACTAGCGGTCTACGAGCAGTACTTC.

The rearrangement joins TRBV6-1 to TRBJ2-7; 11 bases are a match to TRBD2. The junction had 8 bases not matched to a gene; V was cut back by 4 bases and J by 3 bases. The germline V gene has CDR1 MNHNS and CDR2 SASEGT. The CDR3 runs 16 residues. This CDR3 reads CASSGRYSGRDYEQYF. CDR3 DNA: TGTGCCAGCAGTGGACGCTATAGCGGGAGGGACTACGAGCAGTACTTC.

This chain links TRBV16 with TRBJ2-3; 7 bases match TRBD1. There are 13 residues in the CDR3. Looked up from germline, CDR1 is KGHSY and CDR2 is FQNENV. The trim removed 3 bases at V and 3 bases at J, leaving 0 bases unmatched. The DNA for the CDR3 is TGTGCCAGCAGCCAGGACAGGACAGATACGCAGTATTTT. It specifies CASSQDRTDTQYF.

V is TRBV7-2 and J is TRBJ1-5; D is unresolved. This CDR3 spans 16 amino acids. CDR1 SGHTA and CDR2 FQGNSA come from the germline V gene. V lost 5 bases, J lost 7 bases, and 21 bases lay in between. CDR3 coding DNA: TGTGCCAGCAGCCCCATCCGACGGCTGGTGGGACAGCCCCAGCATTTT. Amino acids: CASSPIRRLVGQPQHF.

A few counts support this clone. The chain combines TRBV5-8 with TRBJ1-1; D gene unclear. Germline loops: CDR1 SGHTS, CDR2 YDEGEE. There are 12 residues in the CDR3. V lost 1 base to trimming and J lost 3 bases, with 4 bases between them. CDR3 amino acids: CASSLYHTEAFF. The CDR3 nucleotides read TGTGCCAGCAGCTTGTACCACACTGAAGCTTTCTTT.

This clone came up once. The CDR3 protein is CAISGDGISYEQYF. The CDR3 DNA is TGTGCCATCAGTGGGGACGGCATATCCTACGAGCAGTACTTC. The V gene is TRBV10-3, the J gene TRBJ2-7, with D possibly being TRBD1 or TRBD2 (5 bases each). The V and J ends lost 4 bases and 1 base respectively, with 11 bases between them. CDR3 length: 14 amino acids. The V gene's germline CDR1 is ENHRY and CDR2 SYGVKD.

This chain uses TRBV10-3 with TRBJ1-2; 7 bases are shared with TRBD1. CDR3 length: 14 amino acids. V shed 3 bases and J 8 bases; nucleotides not matched to a gene: 9. Germline assignment: CDR1 ENHRY and CDR2 SYGVKD. CDR3 DNA: TGTGCCATCAGTGACGACAGGGCCCACCGAGGCTACACCTTC. Protein: CAISDDRAHRGYTF.

The V call is TRBV18, the J call TRBJ1-1; D is uncertain. Trimming shortened V by 5 bases and J by 5 bases, and 21 bases separated the two germline ends. Germline CDR1 is KGHSH and CDR2 is LQKENI. The CDR3 is made up of 16 amino acids. This CDR3 is CASSSWEAQRNTEAFF. Written as DNA, the CDR3 is TGTGCCAGCTCATCTTGGGAGGCACAGCGTAATACTGAAGCTTTCTTT.

The chain carries TRBV6-6 and TRBJ2-7, with 10 bases lining up with TRBD2. Germline CDR1 is MNHNY and CDR2 is SVGAGI (reference sequence). V lost 6 bases and J lost 5; bases outside the gene matches: 13. This CDR3 spans 16 amino acids. The CDR3 nucleotides are TGTGCCAGCAGCCCCCCTAGCGGGAGAGGACGCCACGAGCAGTACTTC. Translated, it gives CASSPPSGRGRHEQYF.

The gene calls are TRBV2 and TRBJ2-1; D perhaps matches TRBD2 (6 bases). There are 15 residues in the CDR3. Trimming stripped 4 bases from V and 5 bases from J, with 15 bases between. The germline V gene has CDR1 SNHLY and CDR2 FYNNEI. CDR3: CASSALAGRNNEQFF. CDR3 DNA sequence: TGTGCCAGCAGTGCTCTGGCGGGACGGAACAATGAGCAGTTCTTC.

This clone has a single count. The genes are TRBV30 and TRBJ2-1; 12 bases are shared with TRBD2. This CDR3 is built from 16 residues. Germline-derived CDR1 and CDR2 are GTSNPN and SVGIG (reference sequence). The V and J ends lost 3 bases and 8 bases, in that order; junction bases with no gene match: 11. The CDR3 coding sequence is TGTGCCTGGAGGCCGCTAGCGGGAGGGCCGAGCGATGAGCAGTTCTTC. Translating it yields CAWRPLAGGPSDEQFF.

The chain couples TRBV19 to TRBJ2-6; 10 bases line up with TRBD1. Germline CDR1 and CDR2: LNHDA and SQIVND (reference sequence). After removal of 1 base from V and 1 base from J, the junction contained 7 bases not matched to a gene. This CDR3 contains 19 residues. The CDR3 sequence: CASSIAPGQGPSGANVLTF. In DNA, the CDR3 is TGTGCCAGTAGTATAGCCCCGGGACAGGGGCCTTCTGGGGCCAACGTCCTGACTTTC.

The chain joins TRBV28 to TRBJ1-1; D is undetermined. Germline CDR1 MDHEN, CDR2 SYDVKM. The V end lost 3 bases, the J end lost 7 bases, and 15 bases lay between the germline ends. The length of the CDR3 is 14 residues. The CDR3 protein is CASSLGSVGIEAFF. The CDR3 nucleotides read TGTGCCAGCAGTTTGGGGTCAGTGGGGATTGAAGCTTTCTTT.

The chain uses TRBV4-3 and TRBJ1-4; D unclear. Germline lookup yields CDR1 LGHNA and CDR2 YSLEER. Between the trimmed V and J ends, which lost 3 bases and 10 bases, there was a span of 12 bases. The length of the CDR3 is 13 residues. DNA for the CDR3: TGCGCCAGCAGCCAGGGTCTGAAGGGAAAACTGTTTTTT. As protein: CASSQGLKGKLFF.

The chain joins TRBV6-1 to TRBJ2-3, with D uncertain. This CDR3 contains 14 residues. Germline CDR1 reads MNHNS; CDR2 reads SASEGT. The V gene lost 5 bases and the J gene lost 3 bases, with 12 bases spanning the gap. CDR3 sequence reads: CASSPAISTDTQYF. CDR3 nucleotide sequence: TGTGCCAGCAGTCCGGCCATCAGTACAGATACGCAGTATTTT.

This chain uses TRBV7-9 with TRBJ1-3; no firm D call. Between the trimmed V and J ends, which lost 5 bases and 0 bases, there was a span of 8 bases. This CDR3 contains 14 residues. Germline V CDR1 and CDR2: SEHNR, FQNEAQ (reference sequence). The CDR3 nucleotides read TGTGCCAGCAGCCTCGGGGTCTCTGGAAACACCATATATTTT. It yields the protein CASSLGVSGNTIYF.